This is a list of T cell receptor beta chains from one sample in a study of blood T cell repertoires in COVID-19. Measured with immunoSEQ multiplex PCR; TCRdb has only the in-frame clones, and not every one. Of roughly 180,000 clones detected, roughly 80% appear once; the ten largest clones hold about 6%. Sequences were obtained from PBMCs or T cells enriched from blood (not recorded which). These TCRs come from a woman in her forties with acute COVID-19. Both conserved end residues are part of each CDR3. D genes are given only for firm matches. Expanded clones are given a class, and other clones once, few, many or no size at all.

V	J	D	size	DNA	CDR3
TRBV5-1	TRBJ2-3	.	.	TGCGCCAGCACGGAGCCGTCCGCAGATACGCAGTATTTT	CASTEPSADTQYF
TRBV7-9	TRBJ1-2	TRBD1	.	TGTGCCAGCAGCTTAGGGGACAGGGGCGGAGGCTACACCTTC	CASSLGDRGGGYTF
TRBV5-1	TRBJ2-5	.	.	TGCGCCAGCAGCTTGGAGGGGGCCCGGGAGGAGACCCAGTACTTC	CASSLEGAREETQYF
TRBV7-9	TRBJ1-1	TRBD1	.	TGTGCCAGCAGCTTCCGACAGGGCTATTTGAACACTGAAGCTTTCTTT	CASSFRQGYLNTEAFF
TRBV11-3	TRBJ2-5	TRBD2	.	TGTGCCAGCAGCTTAGCCCGTGTGCTAGCGGGAGCGATCCTACAAGAGACCCAGTACTTC	CASSLARVLAGAILQETQYF
TRBV5-1	TRBJ2-4	TRBD2	.	TGCGCCAGCAGCACGGGGGCGGGAGGGCCAATAAGGTACTTC	CASSTGAGGPIRYF
TRBV5-1	TRBJ1-2	TRBD1	.	TGCGCCAGCAACAGGGGGTTTGACTATGGCTACACCTTC	CASNRGFDYGYTF
TRBV5-4	TRBJ2-2	.	.	TGTGCCAGCAGCCCGGACATACAAAGGGCCGGGGAGCTGTTTTTT	CASSPDIQRAGELFF
TRBV12-5	TRBJ2-3	TRBD2	once	TGTGCTAGTGGCCCGGGACTAACATACACAGATACGCAGTATTTT	CASGPGLTYTDTQYF
TRBV5-1	TRBJ2-3	.	.	TGCGCCAGCAGCTTTATCGCAGGGTTGGGCACAGATACGCAGTATTTT	CASSFIAGLGTDTQYF
TRBV9	TRBJ2-7	.	.	TGTGCCAGCAGTCGACAGGTAGGGGATTACGAGCAGTACTTC	CASSRQVGDYEQYF
TRBV3-1/TRBV3-2	TRBJ1-2	.	once	TGTGCCAGCAGCTTTACAGGGATTGGGGGCTACACCTTC	CASSFTGIGGYTF
TRBV5-1	TRBJ2-3	TRBD2	.	TGCGCCAGCAGCTTGGCACTAGCGAGCACAGATACGCAGTATTTT	CASSLALASTDTQYF
TRBV9	TRBJ2-5	TRBD2	.	TGTGCCAGCAGCGCGCCTGGCGCGGGAGCCGAGACCCAGTACTTC	CASSAPGAGAETQYF
TRBV5-4	TRBJ2-6	TRBD2	.	TGTGCCAGCAGCGGGGAGGGCACCGGGGCCAACGTCCTGACTTTC	CASSGEGTGANVLTF
TRBV4-1	TRBJ2-7	TRBD1	.	TGCGCCAGCAGCCAAGATTTGTCAGGGGGCGAGCAGTACTTC	CASSQDLSGGEQYF
TRBV9	TRBJ2-1	TRBD1	.	TGTGCCAGCAGCGCAGGGGGCGCGGGCAATGAGCAGTTCTTC	CASSAGGAGNEQFF
TRBV6-1	TRBJ2-7	.	.	TGTGCCAGCAGTGAAGGAAGGGGGGGCTACGAGCAGTACTTC	CASSEGRGGYEQYF
TRBV27	TRBJ2-1	TRBD2	.	TGTGCCAGCAGTTTACATCCTAGCGGAGGGCGGGGGCAGTTCTTC	CASSLHPSGGRGQFF
TRBV5-1	TRBJ2-2	TRBD2	.	TGCGCCAGCAGCGCGGGGACTAGCGGGAGGACAGTCACCGGGGAGCTGTTTTTT	CASSAGTSGRTVTGELFF
TRBV2	TRBJ1-1	TRBD1	.	TGTGCCAGCAGGGCGGACAGGGGGGACACTGAAGCTTTCTTT	CASRADRGDTEAFF
TRBV5-6	TRBJ1-2	.	many	TGTGCCAGCAGCTTGACTGAAGTTGGCTACACCTTC	CASSLTEVGYTF
TRBV2	TRBJ2-3	TRBD1	.	TGTGCCAGCAGCGAACCTCAACAGGGGTTTAGCACAGATACGCAGTATTTT	CASSEPQQGFSTDTQYF
TRBV18	TRBJ1-2	.	.	TGTGCCAGCTCACCCGAAACCCCGATCTTCCAGCCGGGGGGCTACACCTTC	CASSPETPIFQPGGYTF
TRBV11-2	TRBJ2-3	TRBD2	.	TGTGCCAGCAGCTCCCCCCTCAGCGGGACGACAGATACGCAGTATTTT	CASSSPLSGTTDTQYF
TRBV18	TRBJ2-1	TRBD1	once	TGTGCCAGCTCACCAATTGGACAGGGGGCTTCGTACAATGAGCAGTTCTTC	CASSPIGQGASYNEQFF
TRBV10-3	TRBJ1-1	.	.	TGTGCCATCAGCCGGGGGGACACCGTGGCTTTCTTT	CAISRGDTVAFF
TRBV6-2/TRBV6-3	TRBJ2-5	.	.	TGTGCCAGCAGCCCTAGCGAGGAGACCCAGTACTTC	CASSPSEETQYF
TRBV6-2/TRBV6-3	TRBJ1-2	.	few	TGTGCCAGCAGTTACTCGAAAGGGGGAGCTGGATATGGCTACACCTTC	CASSYSKGGAGYGYTF